Below, 26 T cell receptor beta chains from the same sample are listed, as sequenced in a study of Ad26.COV2.S vaccination and SARS-CoV-2 variants. Treatment specified: around 19 received Ad26.COV2.S at low or high dose, single or two shots; about 5 received placebo; per-sample allocation not given. All samples were drawn on day 63, counting from the first vaccine or placebo injection. The protocol was immunoSEQ multiplex PCR, while the TCRdb copy is restricted to in-frame clones and leaves out a portion. The table shows about 350,000 clones, with 75% to 90% occurring only once. Sequenced here: peripheral blood, sampled in a trial of Ad26.COV2.S vaccine versus placebo. These receptors were collected from a person between 18 and 60 years old who received the Ad26.COV2.S COVID-19 vaccine or a placebo.

The V gene is TRBV5-1, the J gene TRBJ2-2; D is possibly TRBD2 (6 bases). V was shortened by 3 bases and J by 6 bases, with 12 bases between the two germline ends. This CDR3 comprises 14 residues. Germline CDR1 and CDR2: SGHRS and YFSETQ. CDR3 DNA: TGCGCCAGCAGCTCCCAGGGAGGCGCCGGGGAGCTGTTTTTT. Its translation is CASSSQGGAGELFF.

V and J are TRBV18 and TRBJ2-7; D ambiguous. Trimming cost V 1 base and J 6 bases, with 10 bases left between them. The germline V gene encodes CDR1 KGHSH and CDR2 LQKENI. The CDR3 has 13 residues. The DNA for the CDR3 is TGTGCCAGCTCACCACAGCGCGAGAGCGAGCAGTACTTC. Translated: CASSPQRESEQYF.

The rearrangement joins TRBV27 to TRBJ2-1, with 7 bases identical to TRBD1. Germline CDR1 reads MNHEY; CDR2 reads SMNVEV (reference sequence). Trimming cost V 4 bases and J 5 bases; bases outside gene matches: 14. CDR3 length equals 17 residues. The CDR3 loop is CASSSLLDRGLNNEQFF. The CDR3 DNA reads as TGTGCCAGCAGTTCCCTTTTGGATAGGGGGCTCAACAATGAGCAGTTCTTC.

The chain links TRBV20-1 to TRBJ2-3; maybe TRBD2 (6 bases). Germline V gene lookup returns CDR1 DFQATT and CDR2 SNEGSKA (reference sequence). The CDR3 runs 14 residues. Trimming took off 3 bases at V and 4 bases at J, with 14 bases between the two ends. CDR3 sequence: CSASRGRTADTQYF. CDR3 DNA: TGCAGTGCTAGTCGGGGGAGGACGGCAGATACGCAGTATTTT.

In regard to this clone: Germline and junction disagree at one end, which may indicate a read error. V gene TRBV30 combines with J gene TRBJ1-4, with unresolved D. CDR1 and CDR2 from the germline V gene are GTSNPN and SVGIG (reference sequence). The CDR3 contains 12 residues. CDR3 region: CAWSVIGKKTNF. As DNA, the CDR3 is TGTGCCTGGAGTGTTATCGGGAAGAAAACCAACTTT.

The chain uses TRBV2 and TRBJ1-2, with TRBD1 matching 11 bases. Losses at the gene ends were 5 bases for V and 14 bases for J; bases not matched to a gene: 10. The CDR3 covers 13 residues. Germline CDR1 SNHLY, CDR2 FYNNEI. The CDR3 sequence: CASSLTGTGGSTF. The DNA of the CDR3 is TGTGCCAGCAGTCTTACCGGGACAGGGGGTTCGACCTTC.

This clone has just a few counts. V and J are TRBV19 and TRBJ1-5; D unresolved. CDR1 is LNHDA, CDR2 SQIVND, per germline (reference sequence). This CDR3 is 14 amino acids long. V was clipped by 5 bases and J by 2 bases, with 10 bases between them. The CDR3 DNA reads as TGTGCCAGTAGTGGAATTAGCGGCAATCAGCCCCAGCATTTT. Translating gives CASSGISGNQPQHF.

V is TRBV7-8 and J is TRBJ2-3; D is ambiguous. Trimming stripped 1 base from V and 0 bases from J, with 5 bases between. The CDR3 extends over 14 amino acids. Looked up from germline, CDR1 is SGHVS and CDR2 is FQNEAQ. The CDR3 reads CASSLGVSTDTQYF. CDR3 coding DNA: TGTGCCAGCAGCTTAGGCGTGAGCACAGATACGCAGTATTTT.

This chain connects TRBV7-9 to TRBJ1-2; D unresolved. This CDR3 contains 12 residues. In germline, CDR1 is SEHNR, CDR2 FQNEAQ (reference sequence). V lost 8 bases, J lost 8 bases, and 15 bases lay in between. DNA of the CDR3: TGTGCCAGCGTAGGGCAGCAGTTGGGCTACACCTTC. As protein: CASVGQQLGYTF.

The chain links TRBV5-4 to TRBJ2-3, with D maybe TRBD2 (7 bases). Germline assignment: CDR1 SGHNT and CDR2 YYREEE (reference sequence). The ends were cut back, 2 bases at V and 1 base at J, with 14 bases in the middle. The CDR3 runs to 16 residues. The CDR3 bases are TGTGCCAGCAGCTTTTTGACCGGGGGGCGCACAGATACGCAGTATTTT. This translates into CASSFLTGGRTDTQYF. Full variable domain (outside the CDR3, taken from reference TRBV5-4 and TRBJ2-3): ETGVTQSPTHLIKTRGQQVTLRCSSQSGHNTVSWYQQALGQGPQFIFQYYREEENGRGNFPPRFSGLQFPNYSSELNVNALELDDSALYLCASSFLTGGRTDTQYFGPGTRLTVL.

The DNA for the CDR3 is TGCGCCAGCAGCTTTCCCCCGGGGGGCTCCTACGAGCAGTACTTC. Amino acid sequence: CASSFPPGGSYEQYF. The J gene is TRBJ2-7, the V gene TRBV5-1; 7 nucleotides match TRBD2. The germline gives CDR1 SGHRS, CDR2 YFSETQ. This CDR3 is built from 15 residues. The J segment lost 0 bases and the V segment lost 2 bases, leaving 5 bases of the junction unmatched.

The genes are TRBV7-9 and TRBJ2-7; D may correspond to TRBD1 or TRBD2 (5 bases each). The CDR3 has 13 residues. Trimming took 5 bases from V and 6 from J, leaving 14 bases between them. Germline V gene lookup returns CDR1 SEHNR and CDR2 FQNEAQ (reference sequence). For the CDR3, the DNA is TGTGCCAGCAGCCGGGACCGAGGCTCCGAGCAGTACTTC. Encoded protein: CASSRDRGSEQYF.

This clone turned up a few times. V is TRBV21-1 and J is TRBJ2-2. TRBV21-1 is marked as a pseudogene. The CDR3 consists of 15 residues. The CDR3 region has the DNA TGTGCCAGCAGCCAAAGAGCTCGAGGGGCCGGGGAGCTGTTTTTT. Its protein is CASSQRARGAGELFF.

The J gene is TRBJ1-2, the V gene TRBV5-4; D unclear. CDR1 is SGHNT and CDR2 is YYREEE in the germline V gene (reference sequence). Trimming took off 6 bases at V and 0 bases at J, with 9 bases between the two ends. CDR3 size: 13 residues. CDR3 sequence: CASTWASNYGYTF. The CDR3 coding sequence is TGTGCCAGCACCTGGGCTTCTAACTATGGCTACACCTTC.

The gene calls are TRBV2 and TRBJ2-1; the match to TRBD1 covers 9 bases. In germline, CDR1 is SNHLY, CDR2 FYNNEI. V shed 6 bases, J shed 6 bases, and the junction held 6 bases outside the gene matches. The CDR3 runs to 14 residues. DNA of the CDR3: TGTGCCAGCAGGGCGGACAGGGGTGGCAATGAGCAGTTCTTC. Its protein is CASRADRGGNEQFF.

The chain combines TRBV3-1 (or the pseudogene TRBV3-2) with TRBJ1-4; D remains ambiguous. The V gene lost 0 bases and the J gene lost 0 bases, with 17 bases spanning the gap. The CDR3 spans 19 residues. The germline CDR1 and CDR2 sequences are LGHDT and YNNKEL (reference sequence). The CDR3, as DNA: TGTGCCAGCAGCCAAGATGGAGCAGAAAAGCAGGCAACTAATGAAAAACTGTTTTTT. Its translation: CASSQDGAEKQATNEKLFF.

This chain joins TRBV4-1 and TRBJ2-6, with a tentative D call TRBD1 (6 bases). This CDR3 is built from 19 residues. CDR1 and CDR2 from the germline V gene are MGHRA and YSYEKL. Trimming stripped 3 bases from V and 0 bases from J, with 18 bases between. CDR3: CASSQITFGQNSGANVLTF. As DNA, the CDR3 is TGCGCCAGCAGCCAGATAACCTTCGGACAGAACTCTGGGGCCAACGTCCTGACTTTC.

The J gene is TRBJ1-1, the V gene TRBV6-6; no clear D gene. V shed 5 bases and J shed 4 bases, with 8 bases lying between them. This CDR3 has 12 amino acids. Germline CDR1 is MNHNY and CDR2 is SVGAGI (reference sequence). CDR3 protein: CASSIAGTEAFF. CDR3 nucleotide sequence: TGTGCCAGCAGTATTGCGGGCACTGAAGCTTTCTTT.

This clone has only a few counts. The CDR3 DNA is TGCGCCAGCAGCCAAGATCGGTGGACACAAGGCTACACCTTC. Encoded protein: CASSQDRWTQGYTF. The gene calls are TRBV4-1 and TRBJ1-2; D is possibly TRBD1 (5 bases). Trimming took 0 bases from V and 8 from J, leaving 13 bases between them. The CDR3 length is 14 residues. CDR1 is MGHRA and CDR2 is YSYEKL in the germline V gene.

The chain carries TRBV6-6 and TRBJ2-2; D is unclear. Per germline, CDR1 MNHNY and CDR2 SVGAGI (reference sequence). CDR3 length: 15 residues. V was clipped by 10 bases and J by 6 bases, with 21 bases between them. This CDR3 is CATSQHKGYAGELFF. As DNA, the CDR3 is TGTGCCACCTCACAACATAAGGGATATGCCGGGGAGCTGTTTTTT.

J is TRBJ2-3 and V is TRBV27; D is undetermined. CDR1 is MNHEY and CDR2 is SMNVEV in the germline V gene (reference sequence). This CDR3 is 14 amino acids long. Trimming shortened V by 4 bases and J by 2 bases, and 10 bases separated the two germline ends. The CDR3 nucleotides are TGTGCCAGCAGTTACAACAGAGCCACAGATACGCAGTATTTT. It translates to CASSYNRATDTQYF.

The rearrangement joins TRBV14 to TRBJ2-3; D remains ambiguous. Trimming removed 1 base at V and 2 bases at J, with 7 bases between. The CDR3 consists of 14 residues. Per the germline V gene, CDR1 is SGHDN and CDR2 is FVKESK. The chain's CDR3 is CASSQVQFTDTQYF. DNA of the CDR3: TGTGCCAGCAGCCAAGTTCAATTCACAGATACGCAGTATTTT.

This chain joins TRBV28 and TRBJ2-5, with unresolved D. Germline CDR1 MDHEN, CDR2 SYDVKM. This CDR3 is 13 amino acids long. With 5 bases removed from V and 2 bases from J, the gap between germline ends came to 9 bases. Here the CDR3 reads CASSIRIQETQYF. In nucleotides, the CDR3 is TGTGCCAGCAGTATTCGAATACAAGAGACCCAGTACTTC.

This chain uses TRBV5-1 with TRBJ2-2; 10 bases are a match to TRBD2. The V segment lost 2 bases and the J segment 2 bases; nucleotides outside the gene matches: 3. The CDR3 runs 16 residues. Germline assignment: CDR1 SGHRS and CDR2 YFSETQ. The CDR3, as DNA: TGCGCCAGCAGCTTCCTAGCGGGGGCTAACACCGGGGAGCTGTTTTTT. Protein product: CASSFLAGANTGELFF.

The chain employs TRBV13 and TRBJ2-7; D is tentatively TRBD1 or TRBD2 (6 bases each). Deletions cut 0 bases from V and 2 bases from J, with 11 bases between. The CDR3 has 15 amino acids. CDR1 is PRHDT, CDR2 FYEKMQ, per germline (reference sequence). The CDR3 spells CASSLGPGATYEQYF. The CDR3 bases are TGTGCCAGCAGCTTAGGTCCGGGGGCAACCTACGAGCAGTACTTC.

The rearrangement joins TRBV6-5 to TRBJ2-1, with a possible D match to TRBD1 (5 bases). The CDR3 length is 10 residues. The ends were cut back, 7 bases at V and 12 bases at J, with 10 bases in the middle. Germline CDR1 MNHEY, CDR2 SVGAGI. In DNA, the CDR3 is TGTGCCAGCAAATGGCAGGGGCAGTTCTTC. This translates into CASKWQGQFF.